The clone carrying this T cell receptor (beta chain) showed up many times. Its antigen is still unknown. At least 3 on the Clinical Activity Score was recorded for ophthalmopathy patients, who also had NOSPECS grade at least 4 and duration under 3 months. Uncontrolled infections, other autoimmune diseases, pregnancy or lactation led to exclusion of patients. Isolation of PBMCs was performed on approximately 10 ml fresh peripheral blood. RNA transcripts yielded amplified TCR beta CDR3 regions. A first-round RT-PCR of the TCR CDR3 used the HTBI primer set. Each CDR3 protein gets one entry after TCRdb re-called the multiplex PCR reads with MiXCR. Found here are hundreds of thousands of distinct CDR3 sequences, over 15% of them singletons; the top ten hold more than 25%. Germline CDR1 reads WSHSY; CDR2 reads SAAADI. Deletions cut 9 bases from V and 4 bases from J, with 18 bases between. CDR3 length: 14 amino acids.

The data belong to a study of T cells in Graves' hyperthyroidism and ophthalmopathy. Study-wide results and caveats: In blood, most of the thyroid clonotypes expanded above 0.001 were also present.

The TCR was taken from a woman younger than 30 with Graves' ophthalmopathy. The rearrangement joins TRBV10-2 to TRBJ2-5; D tentatively reads TRBD1 or TRBD2 (5 bases each). The source material was blood. The CDR3 nucleotides are TGCGCCAGTCTCCGGGACCGCCTAGGAGAGACCCAGTACTTC. It is translated as CASLRDRLGETQYF.